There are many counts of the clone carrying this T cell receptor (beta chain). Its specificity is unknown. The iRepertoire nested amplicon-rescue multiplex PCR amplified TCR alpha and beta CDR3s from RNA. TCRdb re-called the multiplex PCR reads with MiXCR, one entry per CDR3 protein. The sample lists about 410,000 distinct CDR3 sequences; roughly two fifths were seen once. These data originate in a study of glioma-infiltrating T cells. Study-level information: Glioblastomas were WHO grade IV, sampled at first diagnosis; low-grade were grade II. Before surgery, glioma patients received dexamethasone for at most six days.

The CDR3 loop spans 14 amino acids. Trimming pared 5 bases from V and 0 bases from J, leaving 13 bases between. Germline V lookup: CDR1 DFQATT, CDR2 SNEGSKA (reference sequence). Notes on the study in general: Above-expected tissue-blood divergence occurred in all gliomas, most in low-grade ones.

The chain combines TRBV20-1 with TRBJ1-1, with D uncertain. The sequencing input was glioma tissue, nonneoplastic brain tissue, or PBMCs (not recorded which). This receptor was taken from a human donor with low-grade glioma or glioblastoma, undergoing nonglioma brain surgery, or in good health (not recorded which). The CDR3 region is CSAGSFRLNTEAFF. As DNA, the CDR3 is TGCAGTGCTGGGTCCTTTCGGCTGAACACTGAAGCTTTCTTT.